Following are 8 T cell receptor beta chains from one sample sequenced in a study of tumor-infiltrating lymphocytes in localized non-small cell lung cancer. Method: immunoSEQ multiplex PCR; TCRdb's copy keeps in-frame clones and lacks some. The repertoire holds approximately 17,000 clones, with roughly 76% as singletons. Sequences were obtained from lung tumor tissue. The source is a human donor with non-small cell lung cancer.

V usage is TRBV2 and J usage is TRBJ1-6, with TRBD1 matching 7 bases. V dropped 4 bases and J dropped 7; count of bases not matched to a gene: 4. The CDR3 is made up of 14 amino acids. Germline V gene sequence: CDR1 SNHLY, CDR2 FYNNEI. The CDR3 nucleotides read TGTGCCAGCAGTGGACAGGGCGGGAATTCACCCCTCCACTTT. Amino acids: CASSGQGGNSPLHF.

The rearrangement links TRBV6-6 to TRBJ1-4, with D unclear. V gave up 8 bases and J gave up 2 bases, with 15 bases separating them. The CDR3 totals 15 residues. Germline V gives CDR1 MNHNY, CDR2 SVGAGI (reference sequence). The CDR3 coding sequence is TGTGCCAGCCACGAACGGAGAACCACTAATGAAAAACTGTTTTTT. The encoded protein is CASHERRTTNEKLFF.

The genes are TRBV19 and TRBJ2-1; maybe TRBD1 (6 bases). Deletions cut 6 bases from V and 5 bases from J, with 17 bases between. The CDR3 runs to 15 residues. Germline values: CDR1 LNHDA, CDR2 SQIVND (reference sequence). CDR3 bases: TGTGCCAGTAGCATGGGATACAGGGTACACAATGAGCAGTTCTTC. It encodes CASSMGYRVHNEQFF. The complete variable domain, with remaining parts taken from reference TRBV19 and TRBJ2-1, reads DGGITQSPKYLFRKEGQNVTLSCEQNLNHDAMYWYRQDPGQGLRLIYYSQIVNDFQKGDIAEGYSVSREKKESFPLTVTSAQKNPTAFYLCASSMGYRVHNEQFFGPGTRLTVL.

CDR3 DNA: TGTGCCAGCAGCGTCGCCGGGACTAGCGGGGCCTACGAGCAGTACTTC. Amino acid sequence: CASSVAGTSGAYEQYF. This chain joins TRBV7-2 and TRBJ2-7; 13 bases map to TRBD2. Per germline, CDR1 SGHTA and CDR2 FQGNSA. Germline trimming cut 5 bases from V and 2 bases from J; bases unmatched to any gene: 6. The CDR3 covers 16 residues.

This sequence joins TRBV5-6 and TRBJ2-7; D uncertain. This CDR3 comprises 11 residues. Germline V gene data show CDR1 as SGHDT and CDR2 as YYEEEE. V was trimmed by 2 bases and J by 2 bases, leaving 2 bases between them. CDR3 residues: CASSLTYEQYF. The CDR3 DNA follows: TGTGCCAGCAGCTTAACCTACGAGCAGTACTTC. Together with reference TRBV5-6 and TRBJ2-7, the CDR3 gives the full variable domain: DAGVTQSPTHLIKTRGQQVTLRCSPKSGHDTVSWYQQALGQGPQFIFQYYEEEERQRGNFPDRFSGHQFPNYSSELNVNALLLGDSALYLCASSLTYEQYFGPGTRLTVT.

The rearrangement uses TRBV18 and TRBJ1-1; 7 bases are shared with TRBD1. CDR1 and CDR2 (germline): KGHSH, LQKENI. The J segment lost 7 bases and the V segment lost 3 bases, leaving 8 bases of the junction unmatched. This CDR3 spans 14 amino acids. CDR3 loop: CASSPPTGTVEAFF. Here the CDR3 DNA reads TGTGCCAGCTCACCGCCCACCGGGACAGTTGAAGCTTTCTTT.

There are a few counts of this clone. The chain joins TRBV10-3 to TRBJ2-7, with 8 bases identical to TRBD2. J was trimmed by 3 bases and V by 4 bases; bases with no gene match: 5. The CDR3 totals 14 residues. In germline, CDR1 is ENHRY, CDR2 SYGVKD. CDR3 residues: CAISGTSGIYEQYF. Written as DNA, the CDR3 is TGTGCCATCAGTGGAACTAGCGGAATCTACGAGCAGTACTTC.

This clone was picked up one time. This chain uses TRBV6-1 with TRBJ2-2; maybe TRBD1 (5 bases). The CDR3 covers 15 residues. The germline V gene encodes CDR1 MNHNS and CDR2 SASEGT. Trimming took 2 bases from V and 4 from J, leaving 11 bases between them. DNA for the CDR3: TGTGCCAGCAGTGAATCGGGCAGGGCCACCGGGGAGCTGTTTTTT. It yields the protein CASSESGRATGELFF.